Listed here are 24 T cell receptor beta chains from one sample, sequenced in a study of post-analysis software for immune sequencing data. TCR beta libraries were prepared from cDNA with unique molecular identifiers. TCRdb itself ran the PCR reads through MiXCR, one entry per CDR3 protein. The sample shows 150,000 to 200,000 distinct CDR3 sequences, 36% of them seen only once. The sequencing here drew on blood, taken after autologous hematopoietic stem cell transplantation. The receptors stem from a girl between 5 and 17 years old with multiple sclerosis.

This clonotype appeared once. V and J are TRBV20-1 and TRBJ1-2; D gene ambiguous. The CDR3 runs to 17 residues. V was clipped by 6 bases and J by 8 bases, with 31 bases between them. In germline, CDR1 is DFQATT, CDR2 SNEGSKA (reference sequence). CDR3 in DNA: TGCAGTGCCAGCCATGTTCCAAGGCGCAGGCGGTATGGGGGCTACACCTTC. It is translated as CSASHVPRRRRYGGYTF.

This clonotype was detected only once. The V gene is TRBV7-9, the J gene TRBJ2-5, with a possible D match to TRBD2 (5 bases). V was shortened by 5 bases and J by 1 base, with 14 bases between the two germline ends. The CDR3 is 15 amino acids. Germline CDR1 reads SEHNR; CDR2 reads FQNEAQ (reference sequence). Written as DNA, the CDR3 is TGTGCCAGCAGCCCCGGAGGAACCTCCCAAGAGACCCAGTACTTC. Amino acid sequence: CASSPGGTSQETQYF.

This clonotype was recorded a few times. This chain connects TRBV10-3 to TRBJ2-7, with no clear D. Per the germline V gene, CDR1 is ENHRY and CDR2 is SYGVKD. CDR3 size: 17 residues. Trimming removed 2 bases from V and 0 bases from J, with 17 bases in between. CDR3 residues: CAISEGPTTESSYEQYF. DNA for the CDR3: TGTGCCATCAGTGAGGGACCTACAACAGAAAGCTCCTACGAGCAGTACTTC.

This clonotype has only a few counts. The V and J genes are TRBV29-1 and TRBJ1-1, with 11 positions matching TRBD1. The CDR3 extends over 12 amino acids. J lost 3 bases, V lost 7 bases, and 1 base had no gene match. Looked up from germline, CDR1 is SQVTM and CDR2 is ANQGSEA. The CDR3 sequence: CSAGQGDTEAFF. CDR3 in DNA: TGCAGCGCGGGACAGGGGGACACTGAAGCTTTCTTT. The complete variable domain, with remaining parts taken from reference TRBV29-1 and TRBJ1-1, reads SAVISQKPSRDICQRGTSLTIQCQVDSQVTMMFWYRQQPGQSLTLIATANQGSEATYESGFVIDKFPISRPNLTFSTLTVSNMSPEDSSIYLCSAGQGDTEAFFGQGTRLTVV.

The rearrangement joins TRBV27 to TRBJ1-2; TRBD1 is a possible D gene (5 bases). CDR1 is MNHEY, CDR2 SMNVEV, per germline (reference sequence). This CDR3 spans 12 amino acids. V was trimmed by 5 bases and J by 6 bases, leaving 10 bases between them. CDR3 nucleotides: TGTGCCAGCAGTCTCCCGGGGGATGGCTACACCTTC. This sequence encodes CASSLPGDGYTF.

The chain joins TRBV14 to TRBJ2-1; TRBD2 matches 7 bases. V dropped 5 bases and J dropped 4; count of bases not matched to a gene: 5. Germline CDR1 reads SGHDN; CDR2 reads FVKESK. This CDR3 spans 14 amino acids. The CDR3 spells CASSVREVYNEQFF. Written as DNA, the CDR3 is TGTGCCAGCAGCGTTCGGGAGGTGTACAATGAGCAGTTCTTC.

In this sample, this clonotype turned up once. This chain connects TRBV18 to TRBJ2-3; D not resolved. Trimming stripped 1 base from V and 3 bases from J, with 8 bases between. Germline CDR1 KGHSH, CDR2 LQKENI. This CDR3 comprises 14 residues. CDR3 region: CASSPRAVTDTQYF. CDR3 sequence (DNA): TGTGCCAGCTCACCACGGGCAGTTACAGATACGCAGTATTTT.

This clonotype was seen more than once but under ten times. The chain carries TRBV6-1 and TRBJ2-1; 10 nucleotides line up with TRBD2. CDR1 and CDR2 (germline): MNHNS, SASEGT. J lost 7 bases, V lost 3 bases, and 9 bases had no gene match. This CDR3 is 16 amino acids long. CDR3: CASSDSRSGRANEQFF. The CDR3 DNA is TGTGCCAGCAGTGATTCTAGGAGCGGGAGGGCGAATGAGCAGTTCTTC.

The V gene is TRBV5-6, the J gene TRBJ1-6; D might be TRBD1 (5 bases). Germline CDR1 SGHDT, CDR2 YYEEEE. There are 16 residues in the CDR3. With 5 bases removed from V and 9 bases from J, the gap between germline ends came to 21 bases. Here the CDR3 reads CASRSGGSDLRSPLHF. Written as DNA, the CDR3 is TGTGCCAGCAGAAGCGGGGGGTCAGACCTTCGTTCACCCCTCCACTTT.

This clonotype was counted only a few times. The CDR3 DNA reads TGTGCCAGCAGCCATGGGGGATACTACGAGCAGTACTTC. It translates to CASSHGGYYEQYF. The chain is built from TRBV14 and TRBJ2-5; the D call may be TRBD1 or TRBD2 (5 bases each). TRBJ2-7 matches the DNA end more closely, so the J call is doubtful. This CDR3 is built from 13 residues. In germline, CDR1 is SGHDN, CDR2 FVKESK.

The rearrangement links TRBV20-1 to TRBJ2-7, with a possible D match to TRBD2 (5 bases). The DNA end is a closer match to TRBJ2-5, so the J assignment may be wrong. This CDR3 is 17 amino acids long. Germline CDR1 and CDR2: DFQATT and SNEGSKA (reference sequence). The CDR3 DNA reads as TGCAGCACCGATCGAGGGCTAGCTCCGAGGGATGGAGAGACCCAGTACTTC. The encoded protein is CSTDRGLAPRDGETQYF.

This clonotype was picked up many times. The chain joins TRBV28 to TRBJ1-5; no firm D call. V was pared by 8 bases and J by 3 bases, with 11 bases between. Germline loops: CDR1 MDHEN, CDR2 SYDVKM. This CDR3 has 13 residues. CDR3 DNA: TGTGCCAGCTCTCGACCGTTCAATCAGCCCCAGCATTTT. Its protein product is CASSRPFNQPQHF. Drawing the rest from reference TRBV28 and TRBJ1-5, the complete variable domain is DVKVTQSSRYLVKRTGEKVFLECVQDMDHENMFWYRQDPGLGLRLIYFSYDVKMKEKGDIPEGYSVSREKKERFSLILESASTNQTSMYLCASSRPFNQPQHFGDGTRLSIL.

This clonotype has at least ten counts. CDR3 DNA: TGTGCCAGCAGCCAAGATAGACTCGAGACCCAGTACTTC. Translated, it gives CASSQDRLETQYF. V is TRBV3-1 and J is TRBJ2-5, with D hard to call. V lost 0 bases to trimming and J lost 5 bases, with 7 bases between them. The germline V gene has CDR1 LGHDT and CDR2 YNNKEL (reference sequence). This CDR3 region has 13 residues.

The chain is built from TRBV28 and TRBJ2-3; TRBD1 is a possible D gene (6 bases). There are 14 residues in the CDR3. V was clipped by 4 bases and J by 3 bases, with 11 bases between them. CDR1 and CDR2 from the germline V gene are MDHEN and SYDVKM. CDR3 nucleotides: TGTGCCAGCAGTTCCCAGGGGTGGACAGATACGCAGTATTTT. Translation gives CASSSQGWTDTQYF.

This clonotype was observed a few times. The V and J genes are TRBV9 and TRBJ2-4; D is possibly TRBD2 (5 bases). The CDR3 loop spans 13 amino acids. From germline, CDR1 is SGDLS and CDR2 YYNGEE. Trimming removed 6 bases at V and 11 bases at J, with 18 bases between. CDR3 nucleotide sequence: TGTGCCAGCACCTTGGGTGAGGGTGGGGTTCAGTACTTC. Protein sequence: CASTLGEGGVQYF.

The genes are TRBV27 and TRBJ1-2; no clear D. The ends were cut back, 8 bases at V and 5 bases at J, with 9 bases in the middle. The CDR3 loop spans 11 amino acids. Germline values: CDR1 MNHEY, CDR2 SMNVEV (reference sequence). The CDR3 loop is CASGQGYGYTF. Here the CDR3 DNA reads TGTGCCAGCGGTCAAGGGTATGGCTACACCTTC.

J is TRBJ1-5 and V is TRBV20-1; D remains ambiguous. Germline loops: CDR1 DFQATT, CDR2 SNEGSKA (reference sequence). CDR3 length: 14 residues. V gave up 0 bases and J gave up 0 bases, with 6 bases separating them. CDR3 in amino acids: CSAREGYSNQPQHF. The CDR3 DNA sequence: TGCAGTGCTAGAGAGGGGTATAGCAATCAGCCCCAGCATTTT.

The sample holds one count of this clonotype. V is TRBV19 and J is TRBJ2-3; 9 bases align to TRBD2. In germline, CDR1 is LNHDA, CDR2 SQIVND (reference sequence). V trimming: 7 bases; J trimming: 4 bases; junction bases outside the gene matches: 9. The CDR3 consists of 15 residues. CDR3 sequence (DNA): TGTGCCAGTAATTCCCGACTAGCGGAGGCAGATACGCAGTATTTT. This sequence encodes CASNSRLAEADTQYF.

This clonotype occurred once. The CDR3 bases are TGTGCCAGCAGCCAGTTAGGACTAGCCAACAATGAGCAGTTCTTC. This sequence encodes CASSQLGLANNEQFF. The J gene is TRBJ2-1, the V gene TRBV14; TRBD2 matches at 8 bases. V shed 3 bases and J 5 bases; nucleotides not matched to a gene: 6. CDR3 size: 15 residues. Per the germline V gene, CDR1 is SGHDN and CDR2 is FVKESK.

This clonotype showed up just a few times. The chain uses TRBV28 and TRBJ2-5, with 7 bases that match TRBD2. The germline V gene has CDR1 MDHEN and CDR2 SYDVKM. J gave up 2 bases and V 5 bases, and 5 bases lay outside the gene matches. The CDR3 spans 14 residues. The CDR3 bases are TGTGCCAGCAGTCCAGCGGGATCTCAAGAGACCCAGTACTTC. Its translation is CASSPAGSQETQYF.

The V and J genes are TRBV27 and TRBJ1-2; 8 bases map to TRBD1. CDR3 length equals 15 residues. The V gene end was trimmed by 5 bases and the J gene end by 2 bases; junction bases not matched to a gene: 7. The germline V gene has CDR1 MNHEY and CDR2 SMNVEV (reference sequence). CDR3 protein: CASSRSTGGNYGYTF. The CDR3 nucleotides read TGTGCCAGCAGTCGAAGTACAGGGGGGAACTATGGCTACACCTTC.

The V gene is TRBV12-3 or TRBV12-4, the J gene TRBJ2-7, with D tentatively TRBD1 (6 bases). CDR3 size: 15 residues. V was shortened by 6 bases and J by 3 bases, with 18 bases between the two germline ends. The CDR3 coding sequence is TGTGCCAGCAGCGGACAGCTTCGGACCCGCTACGAGCAGTACTTC. As protein: CASSGQLRTRYEQYF.

This clonotype turned up a few times. The chain joins TRBV10-3 to TRBJ2-1; TRBD2 matches at 9 bases. V gave up 5 bases and J gave up 8 bases; unmatched junction bases: 25. CDR1 ENHRY and CDR2 SYGVKD come from the germline V gene. The CDR3 loop spans 20 amino acids. The CDR3 is CAISKPTEREALYFVDEQFF. The CDR3 nucleotides are TGTGCCATCAGTAAACCCACGGAGCGGGAGGCCCTATATTTTGTCGATGAGCAGTTCTTC.

This clonotype was observed at least ten times. V and J are TRBV3-1 and TRBJ1-2, with 7 bases fitting TRBD1. This CDR3 is 15 amino acids long. The trim removed 1 base at V and 0 bases at J, leaving 2 bases unmatched. In germline, CDR1 is LGHDT, CDR2 YNNKEL (reference sequence). CDR3 region: CASSQGDRPNYGYTF. The CDR3 DNA is TGTGCCAGCAGCCAAGGGGACAGACCTAACTATGGCTACACCTTC.